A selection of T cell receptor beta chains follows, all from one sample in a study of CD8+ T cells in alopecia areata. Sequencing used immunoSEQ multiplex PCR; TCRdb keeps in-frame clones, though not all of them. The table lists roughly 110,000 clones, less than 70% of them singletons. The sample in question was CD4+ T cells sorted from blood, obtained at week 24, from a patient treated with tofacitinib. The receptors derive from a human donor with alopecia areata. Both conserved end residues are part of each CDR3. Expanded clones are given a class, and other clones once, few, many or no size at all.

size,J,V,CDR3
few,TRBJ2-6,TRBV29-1,CSVAVGQTFSGANVLTF
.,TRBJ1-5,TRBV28,CASSPDRQPQHF
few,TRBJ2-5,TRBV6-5,CASKALNQETQYF
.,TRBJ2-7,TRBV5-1,CASEYRYEQYF
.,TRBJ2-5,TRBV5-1,CASSFRSTQETQYF
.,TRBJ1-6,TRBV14,CASSQGSRWGSPLHF
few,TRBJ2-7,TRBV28,CASSLRNEQYF
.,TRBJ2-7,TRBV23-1,CASSQAGTPVF
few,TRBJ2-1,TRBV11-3,CASSLGFDRDNEQFF
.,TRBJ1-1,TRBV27,CASAMGPQAGTEAFF
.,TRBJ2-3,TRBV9,CASSARVVAGDTDTQYF
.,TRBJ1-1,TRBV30,CAWRMSLNTEAFF
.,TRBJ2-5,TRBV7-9,CASSLLDSTGTQYF
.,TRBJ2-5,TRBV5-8,CASSPADF
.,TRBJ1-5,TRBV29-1,CSVGTDSNQPQHF
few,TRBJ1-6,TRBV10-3,CAISEEGTEILVYNSPLHF
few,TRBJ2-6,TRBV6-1,CASTRASSGANVLTF
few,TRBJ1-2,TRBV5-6,CASTPLGGPGGGYTF
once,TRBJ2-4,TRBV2,CASSLRGQGDLQYF
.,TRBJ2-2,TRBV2,CASSVRAGENTGELFF
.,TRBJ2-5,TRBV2,CASRSGSDLTTQYF
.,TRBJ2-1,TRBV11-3,CASSLNPPGTGNNEQFF
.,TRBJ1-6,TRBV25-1,CASKLRDNYNSPLHF
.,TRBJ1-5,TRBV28,CASSLSTGLGQPQHF
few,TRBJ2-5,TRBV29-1,CSVAYSQETQYF
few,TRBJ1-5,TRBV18,CASSPQSNQPQHF
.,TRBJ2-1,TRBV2,CASSVGGPNEQFF
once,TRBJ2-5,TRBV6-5,CASSPRARETQYF
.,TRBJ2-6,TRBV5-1,CASSLAGSSGANVLTF
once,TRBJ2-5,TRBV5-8,CASSFQLETQYF
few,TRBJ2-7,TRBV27,CASRGATSYEQYF
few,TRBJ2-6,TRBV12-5,CASGFSGANVLTF
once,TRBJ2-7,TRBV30,CAWSVPGYEQYF
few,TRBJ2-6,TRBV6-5,CASTPSGANVLTF
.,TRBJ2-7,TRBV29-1,CSVAPGGPYEQYF